The 2 T cell receptor beta chains below come from one sample, sequenced in a study of glioma-infiltrating T cells after dendritic cell vaccination listed by TCRdb under 2016. The protocol used for the library was the immunoSEQ multiplex PCR assay. TCRdb obtained this table from immuneACCESS and retained in-frame rearrangements with V and J assigned. These tables miss some clones; where compared with another copy, unresolved V genes account for less than half of the shortfall, and the remainder is unexplained. The sample table contains about 67,000 clones; only one count was recorded for under 90% of them. Together, the top ten hold 7.9% of the sample. The source was blood, collected before dendritic cell vaccination. These receptors all stem from a human donor with glioblastoma.

The chain uses TRBV19 and TRBJ2-7; maybe TRBD2 (6 bases). CDR3 length: 11 residues. Germline V gives CDR1 LNHDA, CDR2 SQIVND (reference sequence). Deletions cut 10 bases from V and 6 bases from J, with 13 bases between. CDR3 nucleotide sequence: TGTGCCACCCTCGCGGAGGGCGAGCAGTACTTC. Its protein product is CATLAEGEQYF.

This rearrangement joins TRBV7-3 to TRBJ2-2; 10 nucleotides match TRBD2. The germline CDR1 and CDR2 sequences are SGHTA and FQGTGA. The CDR3 spans 15 residues. V shed 4 bases and J 4 bases; nucleotides not matched to a gene: 3. The CDR3 DNA sequence: TGTGCCAGCAGCTCCAGACTAGCGGGCACCGGGGAGCTGTTTTTT. Encoded protein: CASSSRLAGTGELFF.